The 18 T cell receptor beta chains listed next were all sequenced from one sample in a study of T cell repertoires in cytomegalovirus infection. Their cognate antigens are unknown. TCRdb re-analysed the reads in MiXCR, keeping a single row per CDR3 protein. The table records about 480,000 distinct CDR3 sequences, 30% to 40% of them present only once. The sequencing here drew on cultured PBMCs, taken from culture after CMV antigen stimulation. The receptors were sampled from a human donor in good health (CMV status not recorded). Some clones in this sample may be carry-over from other donors' samples.

The CDR3 protein is CASSYSKRGNEQFF. The CDR3 DNA is TGTGCCAGCAGTTACTCGAAACGCGGGAATGAGCAGTTCTTC. The chain has TRBV6-2 or TRBV6-3 and TRBJ2-1; possibly TRBD2 for D (5 bases). Per the germline V gene, CDR1 is MNHEY and CDR2 is SVGEGT. Trimming removed 0 bases from V and 7 bases from J, with 10 bases in between. The CDR3 is made up of 14 amino acids.

The chain has TRBV7-2 and TRBJ2-7, with TRBD1 matching 10 bases. After removal of 3 bases from V and 3 bases from J, the junction contained 2 bases not matched to a gene. The CDR3 loop spans 14 amino acids. Germline loops: CDR1 SGHTA, CDR2 FQGNSA. The CDR3 loop reads CASSFGTGVYEQYV. The CDR3 nucleotides are TGTGCCAGCAGCTTCGGGACAGGGGTCTACGAGCAGTACGTC.

This chain uses TRBV7-8 with TRBJ2-1; TRBD2 matches 11 bases. CDR1 and CDR2 (germline): SGHVS, FQNEAQ. After removal of 4 bases from V and 14 bases from J, the junction contained 7 bases not matched to a gene. CDR3 size: 13 residues. This CDR3 reads CASSSGTSGSEFF. CDR3 coding DNA: TGTGCCAGCAGCTCAGGGACTAGCGGATCGGAGTTCTTC.

The rearrangement joins TRBV20-1 to TRBJ2-1; 10 bases line up with TRBD2. CDR3 length equals 15 residues. Germline lookup yields CDR1 DFQATT and CDR2 SNEGSKA (reference sequence). Trimming removed 1 base from V and 7 bases from J; junction bases left unmatched: 7. The CDR3 DNA sequence: TGCAGTGCTAGAGCCCTAGCGGGGGTCAGTAATGAGCAGTTCTTC. This translates into CSARALAGVSNEQFF.

This clonotype has a handful of counts. This chain connects TRBV23-1 to TRBJ2-3; D is unresolved. TRBV23-1 counts as an open reading frame of uncertain function. This CDR3 has 16 residues. V gave up 8 bases and J gave up 1 base, with 19 bases separating them. The CDR3 nucleotides are TGCGCCAGCGTTGAAGCCTCCCCGGGTGGCACAGATACGCAGTATTTT. Translating it yields CASVEASPGGTDTQYF.

This clonotype was counted between two and nine times. The chain couples TRBV4-2 to TRBJ2-7, with D possibly being TRBD1 (6 bases). CDR1 and CDR2 (germline): LGHNA, YNFKEQ. The V and J ends lost 0 bases and 3 bases respectively, with 18 bases between them. This CDR3 comprises 17 residues. The CDR3 bases are TGTGCCAGCAGCCAAGAAAGATGGGCCACAGGGAACTACGAGCAGTACTTC. This sequence encodes CASSQERWATGNYEQYF.

This clonotype has only a few counts. The rearrangement uses TRBV7-3 and TRBJ2-2, with 7 bases identical to TRBD1. Germline loops: CDR1 SGHTA, CDR2 FQGTGA. V lost 5 bases to trimming and J lost 5 bases; unmatched junction nucleotides: 14. The CDR3 spans 17 residues. The CDR3 loop is CASSPELDREWTGELFF. CDR3 in DNA: TGTGCCAGCAGCCCCGAGTTAGACAGGGAGTGGACCGGGGAGCTGTTTTTT.

V is TRBV7-4 and J is TRBJ2-2, with 10 bases that match TRBD1. The germline CDR1 and CDR2 sequences are SGHVT and SQSDAQ. The CDR3 sequence is 18 residues long. V lost 8 bases and J lost 5; bases outside the gene matches: 17. CDR3 coding DNA: TGTGCCAGCGCCCACCGGGACAGGGGAAGGTTGGGGACCGGGGAGCTGTTTTTT. It yields the protein CASAHRDRGRLGTGELFF.

This clonotype has a handful of counts. The chain is built from TRBV5-6 and TRBJ2-1; 15 bases line up with TRBD2. Losses at the gene ends were 4 bases for V and 4 bases for J; bases not matched to a gene: 9. CDR3 length: 18 amino acids. Germline CDR1 is SGHDT and CDR2 is YYEEEE. The CDR3 here is CASSLRTSGRAIYNEQFF. The CDR3 DNA reads as TGTGCCAGCAGCCTCCGGACTAGCGGGAGGGCCATATACAATGAGCAGTTCTTC.

Only a few counts were recorded for this clonotype. V and J are TRBV11-3 and TRBJ1-2; a possible D gene is TRBD1 (5 bases). V was clipped by 4 bases and J by 4 bases, with 10 bases between them. CDR3 length: 13 amino acids. Germline-derived CDR1 and CDR2 are SGHNT and YENEEA. DNA of the CDR3: TGTGCCAGCAGCTCAGACAGTTTCTATGGCTACACCTTC. Protein: CASSSDSFYGYTF.

This clonotype has ten or more counts. The chain has TRBV7-2 and TRBJ1-3; D unresolved. The V end lost 2 bases, the J end lost 0 bases, and 8 bases lay between the germline ends. CDR1 and CDR2 from the germline V gene are SGHTA and FQGNSA. CDR3 length: 15 residues. The CDR3 DNA follows: TGTGCCAGCAGCTTAAGTCCGTACTCTGGAAACACCATATATTTT. It encodes CASSLSPYSGNTIYF. Full variable domain (missing parts from reference TRBV7-2 and TRBJ1-3): GAGVSQSPSNKVTEKGKDVELRCDPISGHTALYWYRQSLGQGLEFLIYFQGNSAPDKSGLPSDRFSAERTGGSVSTLTIQRTQQEDSAVYLCASSLSPYSGNTIYFGEGSWLTVV.

V is TRBV6-2 or TRBV6-3 and J is TRBJ2-3; TRBD2 matches at 12 bases. The CDR3 has 16 amino acids. Germline loops: CDR1 MNHEY, CDR2 SVGEGT. J was trimmed by 0 bases and V by 7 bases; bases with no gene match: 5. The CDR3 loop reads CASNGLAGTSTDTQYF. The DNA for the CDR3 is TGTGCCAGCAACGGACTAGCGGGAACTAGCACAGATACGCAGTATTTT.

The V and J genes are TRBV7-4 and TRBJ1-3; the D is unclear. The CDR3 totals 14 residues. Trimming cost V 7 bases and J 0 bases, with 10 bases left between them. CDR1 is SGHVT, CDR2 SQSDAQ, per germline. The CDR3 here is CASTSGDSGNTIYF. As DNA, the CDR3 is TGTGCCAGCACGTCCGGCGACTCTGGAAACACCATATATTTT.

This clonotype was counted only a few times. The chain recombines TRBV10-3 with TRBJ2-7; 7 bases are shared with TRBD1. The ends lost 0 bases at V and 4 bases at J; junction bases unmatched: 3. The CDR3 extends over 14 amino acids. Germline loops: CDR1 ENHRY, CDR2 SYGVKD. DNA of the CDR3: TGTGCCATCAGTGAGTCAGGGGGCCTATACGAGCAGTACTTC. Translating it yields CAISESGGLYEQYF.

The chain carries TRBV6-2 or TRBV6-3 and TRBJ2-5; TRBD1 might be the D (6 bases). Deletions cut 8 bases from V and 6 bases from J, with 16 bases between. The CDR3 consists of 13 residues. Germline loops: CDR1 MNHEY, CDR2 SVGEGT. CDR3 protein: CASVRDGQKTQYF. As DNA, the CDR3 is TGTGCCAGCGTAAGGGACGGACAGAAGACCCAGTACTTC.

This clonotype has just one count. The chain has TRBV27 and TRBJ2-4; 8 bases match TRBD2. CDR1 and CDR2 from the germline V gene are MNHEY and SMNVEV (reference sequence). CDR3 length equals 17 residues. V trimming: 2 bases; J trimming: 2 bases; junction bases outside the gene matches: 8. This CDR3 reads CASSLSGGPQSKNIQYF. The CDR3 DNA reads TGTGCCAGCAGTTTAAGCGGGGGACCCCAGTCCAAAAACATTCAGTACTTC.

The CDR3 reads CASSSLLSDGELFF. The CDR3 DNA follows: TGTGCCAGCAGTTCCCTCCTTTCTGACGGGGAGCTGTTTTTT. The chain uses TRBV6-4 and TRBJ2-2; D not certain. Trimming stripped 5 bases from V and 7 bases from J, with 14 bases between. Per the germline V gene, CDR1 is MRHNA and CDR2 is SNTAGT. The CDR3 extends over 14 amino acids.

The CDR3 bases are TGTGCCAGCAGTTTATCAGTTCCGGGTCTTGGAGAGACCCAGTACTTC. It yields the protein CASSLSVPGLGETQYF. This sequence joins TRBV28 and TRBJ2-5; D is ambiguous. The germline CDR1 and CDR2 sequences are MDHEN and SYDVKM. This CDR3 spans 16 amino acids. The ends were cut back, 1 base at V and 4 bases at J, with 16 bases in the middle. The variable domain in full, completed from reference TRBV28 and TRBJ2-5, reads DVKVTQSSRYLVKRTGEKVFLECVQDMDHENMFWYRQDPGLGLRLIYFSYDVKMKEKGDIPEGYSVSREKKERFSLILESASTNQTSMYLCASSLSVPGLGETQYFGPGTRLLVL.